This T cell receptor beta chain comes out of a study of blood T cell repertoires in COVID-19 (TCRdb year 2020). The study in broad terms: Samples covering the acute and convalescent phases of COVID-19 were provided by collaborators in the United States, Italy and Spain. The material from the prospective study consisted of cDNA or gDNA derived from T cells, B-cell-depleted T cells, or PBMCs. Deeply sampled blood TCRbeta repertoires from subjects exposed to, actively infected with, or recovered from COVID-19 were included in the dataset. The repertoires were released in a freely available public database intended as a resource for research on the immune response to SARS-CoV-2. Samples came from the ongoing ImmuneRACE study (first 160 participants) plus 1,254 subjects from 6 global collaborators. Sample metadata almost always included a de-identified subject ID, COVID-19 status, age in years and sex. Where available, HLA class I and class II types were taken from metadata supplied by the sample provider and were not determined by assay-based typing.

Here is what the overall study found, with its caveats: The amount of clinical and demographic metadata varied by source and participant and was provided uncurated.

Enrolling through a virtual design, the prospective study's participants ranged in age from roughly 18 to 95 years and lived across about two dozen United States geographic areas. To assign participants to cohorts, the prospective study relied on clinical history that participants themselves reported in a screening survey and a study questionnaire. In the prospective study, mobile phlebotomists collected whole blood, serum and a nasopharyngeal or oropharyngeal swab from each participant. Additional blood draws and questionnaires over an approximately 2-month period could optionally be provided by prospective study participants. Prospective study blood samples were shipped either frozen or at room temperature before DNA extraction. As concerns this clone: It has no known antigen specificity. One base away there is no much larger clone; base qualities are not given.

The immunoSEQ Assay, a bias-controlled multiplex PCR, was used to amplify TCRbeta CDR3 regions from genomic DNA. The paper's processing steps were these. The number of nucleated cells in each sample was estimated from the amplification of reference gene primers within the assay. To quantify the absolute abundance of each unique TCRbeta CDR3 rearrangement, sequence reads were collapsed and filtered. For each sample, productive Simpson clonality was calculated as the square root of Simpson's diversity index over productive rearrangements. TCRdb retrieved this table from immuneACCESS and kept in-frame rearrangements only. Not all clones are present; in checked studies, unresolved V genes account for under half, and no reason is known for the remainder. D and trimming come from the DNA, and the V and J calls and clone size come from that table. For this sample the table gives roughly 220,000 clones, of which about 80% were detected only once. About 1.3% of the sample is in the top ten clones.

The sample taken for sequencing was PBMCs or T cells enriched from blood (not recorded which). This receptor was obtained from a woman in her thirties or forties with acute COVID-19.

The DNA sequence reads TGTGCCAGTAGTATTAGCAGGGATGAAAAACTGTTTTTT. The encoded protein is CASSISRDEKLFF. The rearranged segments are TRBV19 and TRBJ1-4, with TRBD1 perhaps the D gene, on 5 matching bases. V gives up 3 bases and J gives up 6 bases, and the segment between their germline ends measures 8 bases. The germline V gene (reference sequence) gives CDR1 as LNHDA and CDR2 as SQIVND. The CDR3 spans 13 residues, from the cysteine through the phenylalanine. Just the 39-base CDR3 DNA is kept, in frame starting at base 1.